The 30 T cell receptor beta chains in this list originate from one sample, sequenced in a study of T cell changes during pregnancy in multiple sclerosis. Sequencing used immunoSEQ multiplex PCR; TCRdb keeps in-frame clones, though not all of them. This sample yields over 100,000 clones, of which 90% to 95% are seen a single time; approximately 1.5% belongs to the top ten. The source material was peripheral blood, sampled in the third trimester of pregnancy. Receptors were obtained from a female donor with multiple sclerosis, enrolled in a pregnancy study.

This sequence joins TRBV5-1 and TRBJ2-7; the D gene is possibly TRBD1 (5 bases). Trimming stripped 4 bases from V and 7 bases from J, with 12 bases between. This CDR3 spans 12 amino acids. The germline CDR1 and CDR2 sequences are SGHRS and YFSETQ. The CDR3 bases are TGCGCCAGCAGCCCTACCCGACAGGAGCAGTACTTC. Its translation is CASSPTRQEQYF. Full variable domain (rest looked up from reference TRBV5-1 and TRBJ2-7): KAGVTQTPRYLIKTRGQQVTLSCSPISGHRSVSWYQQTPGQGLQFLFEYFSETQRNKGNFPGRFSGRQFSNSRSEMNVSTLELGDSALYLCASSPTRQEQYFGPGTRLTVT.

This rearrangement joins TRBV4-2 to TRBJ1-1; D possibly corresponds to TRBD1 (6 bases). This CDR3 contains 14 residues. The V gene's germline CDR1 is LGHNA and CDR2 YNFKEQ. Trimming removed 1 base at V and 6 bases at J, with 12 bases between. CDR3 sequence reads: CASSQAQGRAEAFF. The CDR3 bases are TGTGCCAGCAGCCAAGCCCAGGGGCGGGCTGAAGCTTTCTTT.

The chain carries TRBV5-1 and TRBJ1-2; the match to TRBD1 covers 7 bases. Trimming removed 3 bases from V and 5 bases from J; junction bases left unmatched: 10. There are 15 residues in the CDR3. The V gene's germline CDR1 is SGHRS and CDR2 YFSETQ. The CDR3 here is CASSWDGTESYGYTF. For the CDR3, the DNA is TGCGCCAGCAGCTGGGACGGGACAGAGAGTTATGGCTACACCTTC.

The chain has TRBV25-1 and TRBJ2-4; 9 positions agree with TRBD1. Germline values: CDR1 MGHDK, CDR2 SYGVNS. With 8 bases clipped from V and 5 bases from J, the junction kept 16 bases outside the gene matches. The CDR3 is 17 amino acids. DNA for the CDR3: TGTGCCAGCGGGTCCGGGACAGGGACGCTAGGGGAAAACATTCAGTACTTC. It encodes CASGSGTGTLGENIQYF.

This chain connects TRBV7-6 to TRBJ1-1; possibly TRBD1 for D (6 bases). Deletions cut 5 bases from V and 6 bases from J, with 7 bases between. There are 11 residues in the CDR3. Germline values: CDR1 SGHVS, CDR2 FNYEAQ. This chain's CDR3 is CASSPGAEAFF. CDR3 nucleotides: TGTGCCAGCAGCCCAGGGGCTGAAGCTTTCTTT.

V gene TRBV2 combines with J gene TRBJ2-7; a possible D gene is TRBD2 (5 bases). Trimming shortened V by 6 bases and J by 2 bases, and 20 bases separated the two germline ends. The CDR3 extends over 16 amino acids. The germline gives CDR1 SNHLY, CDR2 FYNNEI. The chain's CDR3 is CASSTTSTGPTYEQYF. CDR3 nucleotide sequence: TGTGCCAGCAGCACTACTAGTACCGGGCCTACCTACGAGCAGTACTTC.

V usage is TRBV5-6 and J usage is TRBJ1-3; tentative D call: TRBD1 (5 bases). Trimming took 2 bases from V and 1 from J, leaving 10 bases between them. Per the germline V gene, CDR1 is SGHDT and CDR2 is YYEEEE. The length of the CDR3 is 15 residues. The CDR3 DNA reads as TGTGCCAGCAGCTTTCAGGGAAGTTCTGGAAACACCATATATTTT. It encodes CASSFQGSSGNTIYF.

The chain carries TRBV19 and TRBJ2-5; D is perhaps TRBD2 (6 bases). The CDR3 has 16 residues. The V gene's germline CDR1 is LNHDA and CDR2 SQIVND (reference sequence). The germline V and J ends were trimmed by 1 base and 5 bases, with 17 bases remaining between them. CDR3 residues: CASSIVGTVVGETQYF. The CDR3 DNA sequence: TGTGCCAGTAGTATAGTCGGGACTGTCGTCGGGGAGACCCAGTACTTC.

This clone was seen once. The rearrangement links TRBV5-1 to TRBJ2-3; 12 bases match TRBD2. From germline, CDR1 is SGHRS and CDR2 YFSETQ. The trim removed 5 bases at V and 6 bases at J, leaving 7 bases unmatched. The CDR3 consists of 15 residues. In DNA, the CDR3 is TGCGCCAGCAGTCCAGGACTAGCGGGGTGGGATACGCAGTATTTT. Encoded protein: CASSPGLAGWDTQYF.

V usage is TRBV9 and J usage is TRBJ1-6, with TRBD1 identical over 7 bases. The CDR3 is made up of 14 amino acids. The trim removed 1 base at V and 10 bases at J, leaving 5 bases unmatched. Per the germline V gene, CDR1 is SGDLS and CDR2 is YYNGEE. The CDR3 loop is CASSVNRGGSPLHF. The CDR3 region has the DNA TGTGCCAGCAGCGTAAACAGGGGAGGCTCACCCCTCCACTTT. Variable domain in full (rest from reference TRBV9 and TRBJ1-6): DSGVTQTPKHLITATGQRVTLRCSPRSGDLSVYWYQQSLDQGLQFLIQYYNGEERAKGNILERFSAQQFPDLHSELNLSSLELGDSALYFCASSVNRGGSPLHFGNGTRLTVT.

The chain has TRBV19 and TRBJ1-1, with D hard to call. Between the trimmed V and J ends, which lost 5 bases and 1 base, there was a span of 14 bases. From germline, CDR1 is LNHDA and CDR2 SQIVND (reference sequence). The CDR3 is 15 residues long. CDR3 amino acids: CASSPRLRPNTEAFF. In DNA form, the CDR3 reads TGTGCCAGTAGTCCGAGACTAAGGCCGAACACTGAAGCTTTCTTT.

This clone has more than one count but fewer than ten. The chain has TRBV6-4 and TRBJ2-2; D is undetermined. CDR1 is MRHNA and CDR2 is SNTAGT in the germline V gene. There are 15 residues in the CDR3. Trimming pared 0 bases from V and 4 bases from J, leaving 9 bases between. The CDR3 DNA follows: TGTGCCAGCAGTGACTCGTTCGCGAGCACCGGGGAGCTGTTTTTT. It codes for CASSDSFASTGELFF.

This chain links TRBV28 with TRBJ1-2, with TRBD1 identical over 7 bases. The germline V gene has CDR1 MDHEN and CDR2 SYDVKM. CDR3 size: 15 residues. V dropped 4 bases and J dropped 8; count of bases not matched to a gene: 13. DNA of the CDR3: TGTGCCAGCAGTTCCCAAGCGACAGGGTCTGAGGGCTACACCTTC. Its translation is CASSSQATGSEGYTF.

V and J are TRBV6-5 and TRBJ1-2, with D perhaps TRBD1 (6 bases). CDR3 length equals 14 residues. Germline V CDR1 and CDR2: MNHEY, SVGAGI. V was trimmed by 5 bases and J by 6 bases, leaving 16 bases between them. CDR3 DNA: TGTGCCAGCAGTAGCTCCGGGACAATGGATGGCTACACCTTC. It encodes CASSSSGTMDGYTF.

This chain joins TRBV11-2 and TRBJ2-2; 7 nucleotides match TRBD1. The CDR3 spans 17 residues. Germline lookup yields CDR1 SGHAT and CDR2 FQNNGV. Germline trimming cut 0 bases from V and 5 bases from J; bases unmatched to any gene: 9. CDR3 loop: CASSLDTTGSWTGELFF. The DNA for the CDR3 is TGTGCCAGCAGCTTAGATACGACAGGGTCTTGGACCGGGGAGCTGTTTTTT.

This clone was counted between two and nine times. This rearrangement joins TRBV5-6 to TRBJ1-1; D uncertain. Germline loops: CDR1 SGHDT, CDR2 YYEEEE. Trimming cost V 0 bases and J 7 bases, with 10 bases left between them. CDR3 length equals 13 residues. This CDR3 is CASSLAAGYEAFF. The CDR3 nucleotides read TGTGCCAGCAGCTTGGCGGCAGGATATGAAGCTTTCTTT.

The gene calls are TRBV19 and TRBJ2-7, with D tentatively TRBD2 (5 bases). The CDR3 sequence is 12 residues long. The germline V gene has CDR1 LNHDA and CDR2 SQIVND (reference sequence). The V and J ends lost 10 bases and 2 bases respectively, with 12 bases between them. CDR3 sequence (DNA): TGTGCCACCGGGATACCACCCTACGAGCAGTACTTC. It translates to CATGIPPYEQYF.

V gene TRBV19 combines with J gene TRBJ2-3; 10 positions match TRBD2. The V and J ends lost 11 bases and 4 bases, in that order; junction bases with no gene match: 9. The CDR3 contains 14 residues. Germline V gene data show CDR1 as LNHDA and CDR2 as SQIVND (reference sequence). Here the CDR3 reads CASAGGLGADTQYF. The CDR3 DNA reads TGTGCCTCAGCGGGGGGGCTCGGGGCAGATACGCAGTATTTT.

This clone came up once. The rearrangement links TRBV9 to TRBJ2-6; 9 nucleotides line up with TRBD1. CDR1 SGDLS and CDR2 YYNGEE come from the germline V gene. Unmatched junction bases numbered 9, after V lost 1 base and J lost 4 bases. The CDR3 consists of 18 residues. DNA of the CDR3: TGTGCCAGCAGCGTATACAGGGGGCGAGTTTGGGGGGCCAACGTCCTGACTTTC. Amino acid sequence: CASSVYRGRVWGANVLTF.

J is TRBJ2-7 and V is TRBV6-5; D possibly corresponds to TRBD1 (6 bases). There are 12 residues in the CDR3. The V end lost 6 bases, the J end lost 1 base, and 7 bases lay between the germline ends. Germline values: CDR1 MNHEY, CDR2 SVGAGI. As DNA, the CDR3 is TGTGCCAGCAGACAGGGTTCCTACGAGCAGTACTTC. The encoded protein is CASRQGSYEQYF.

This clone has just a few counts. The chain joins TRBV4-2 to TRBJ2-7, with D unclear. Germline CDR1 reads LGHNA; CDR2 reads YNFKEQ. The V end was cut by 0 bases, the J end by 10 bases, with 19 bases between. This CDR3 is built from 15 residues. CDR3 bases: TGTGCCAGCAGCCAAGATTTAGGCGGTCACAATCCACAGTACTTC. Translation gives CASSQDLGGHNPQYF.

The rearrangement links TRBV27 to TRBJ2-1; D may be TRBD1 (6 bases). Trimming removed 8 bases from V and 0 bases from J, with 17 bases in between. This CDR3 region has 16 residues. Per the germline V gene, CDR1 is MNHEY and CDR2 is SMNVEV (reference sequence). CDR3 DNA sequence: TGTGCCAGCTATTGGGGGACACCTAGCTCCTACAATGAGCAGTTCTTC. It codes for CASYWGTPSSYNEQFF.

This clone appeared once. The chain has TRBV19 and TRBJ1-3; perhaps TRBD1 as D (5 bases). The CDR3 is made up of 15 amino acids. V lost 10 bases to trimming and J lost 0 bases, with 16 bases between them. Per germline, CDR1 LNHDA and CDR2 SQIVND (reference sequence). The CDR3 is CATAQGLDSGNTIYF. CDR3 coding DNA: TGTGCCACTGCCCAGGGCCTTGACTCTGGAAACACCATATATTTT.

The CDR3 DNA reads TGTGCCAGCAGTGAAGAGAGGTCTGGGCCCCAGCATTTT. Its translation: CASSEERSGPQHF. This chain joins TRBV2 and TRBJ1-5; D unclear. The CDR3 sequence is 13 residues long. Trimming pared 1 base from V and 9 bases from J, leaving 10 bases between. Germline lookup yields CDR1 SNHLY and CDR2 FYNNEI.

This chain joins TRBV29-1 and TRBJ2-3; 14 bases line up with TRBD2. The CDR3 covers 15 residues. V lost 7 bases to trimming and J lost 5 bases; unmatched junction nucleotides: 8. Germline CDR1 is SQVTM and CDR2 is ANQGSEA. CDR3 residues: CSAQTSGRAIDTQYF. CDR3 sequence (DNA): TGCAGCGCTCAGACTAGCGGGAGGGCCATAGATACGCAGTATTTT.

This clone was observed once. The chain employs TRBV5-6 and TRBJ1-5; 7 positions match TRBD1. The CDR3 extends over 15 amino acids. V shed 5 bases and J 5 bases; nucleotides not matched to a gene: 10. The germline V gene encodes CDR1 SGHDT and CDR2 YYEEEE. CDR3 coding DNA: TGTGCCAGCAGTTCAGGGGGGACGTGGGATCAGCCCCAGCATTTT. It translates to CASSSGGTWDQPQHF.

J is TRBJ1-1 and V is TRBV6-6, with a tentative D call TRBD1 (6 bases). Germline CDR1 MNHNY, CDR2 SVGAGI (reference sequence). This CDR3 has 14 residues. V lost 3 bases and J 0 bases, leaving 8 bases between the germline ends. The CDR3 protein is CASSYQGLNTEAFF. The CDR3 nucleotides read TGTGCCAGCAGTTATCAGGGGTTGAACACTGAAGCTTTCTTT.

The chain has TRBV6-5 and TRBJ2-7; no definite D call. Germline V CDR1 and CDR2: MNHEY, SVGAGI. V was clipped by 6 bases and J by 2 bases, with 11 bases between them. The length of the CDR3 is 13 residues. The CDR3 is CASSLRITYEQYF. Written as DNA, the CDR3 is TGTGCCAGCAGCCTCAGGATAACCTACGAGCAGTACTTC.

The gene calls are TRBV6-5 and TRBJ2-2; D is perhaps TRBD1 (6 bases). Germline loops: CDR1 MNHEY, CDR2 SVGAGI. V lost 6 bases to trimming and J lost 2 bases, with 13 bases between them. This CDR3 contains 15 residues. The CDR3 DNA reads TGTGCCAGCAGGAAGCCGGGACAAAACACCGGGGAGCTGTTTTTT. Translation: CASRKPGQNTGELFF.

In its sample, this clone was seen a few times. CDR3 residues: CASFGLDEKLFF. The CDR3 DNA follows: TGTGCCAGTTTCGGACTCGATGAAAAACTGTTTTTT. The chain couples TRBV18 to TRBJ1-4; D not resolved. This CDR3 has 12 residues. Trimming removed 9 bases from V and 6 bases from J, with 11 bases in between. Germline values: CDR1 KGHSH, CDR2 LQKENI.